The present T cell receptor beta chain was sequenced within a study of graft-versus-host responses after intestinal transplantation. Notes on the study in general: Recipient marrow harbored GvH clones, some of which surfaced first in ileum or blood.

From germline, CDR1 is LGHNA and CDR2 YNFKEQ. The CDR3 spans 16 residues. The J segment lost 0 bases and the V segment lost 4 bases, leaving 8 bases of the junction unmatched. Assay used: immunoSEQ multiplex PCR; TCRdb lists only in-frame clones, some missing. Of about 85,000 clones in the sample, around 93% were seen once. As for this clone: Its antigen is currently unknown.

The clonotype comes from a human donor who was the organ donor for an intestinal transplant. The source was unstimulated CD8+ T cells sorted from spleen or lymph node cells, collected before transplant. The chain employs TRBV4-2 and TRBJ2-7; 8 positions match TRBD2. CDR3 sequence: CASSLGLALSSYEQYF. The CDR3 nucleotides are TGTGCCAGCAGCCTCGGACTAGCTCTTTCCTCCTACGAGCAGTACTTC.